This entry concerns a single TCR beta chain. This specimen comes from a study of T cell responses to AZD1222 COVID-19 vaccine. Sequenced by immunoSEQ multiplex PCR; TCRdb stores in-frame clones only, minus some. This sample yields 130,000 to 150,000 clones, of which 85% to 95% are seen a single time; approximately 2% belongs to the top ten. This CDR3 is built from 13 residues. Germline CDR1 and CDR2: SGHTA and FQGTGA. V was cut by 6 bases and J by 5 bases, with 13 bases left in between. The input for sequencing was peripheral blood, taken on day 0 of AZD1222 vaccination. V is TRBV7-3 and J is TRBJ2-5; tentative D call: TRBD1 (6 bases). The receptor was derived from an adult in good health. CDR3 sequence (DNA): TGTGCCAGCAGTTCAGGGGTCGCTGAGACCCAGTACTTC. Translating gives CASSSGVAETQYF.